These 18 T cell receptor beta chains came from one sample sequenced in a study of tumor and adjacent non-tumor tissue in lung cancer. The library came from three nested PCR rounds adapted from ARM-PCR protocols. TCRdb called the multiplex PCR reads again in MiXCR, with one record for every CDR3 protein. Here the sample spans 60,000 to 80,000 distinct CDR3 sequences, around 70% being singletons. No cell sorting was done before RNA was extracted from the tissue. More than 3 cm separated this lung sample from the edge of the tumor. The sample taken for sequencing was distant non-tumor lung tissue. These TCRs come from a woman aged 45-60 years with non-small cell lung cancer.

This clonotype was detected only a few times. One junction end disagrees with the germline gene, perhaps due to a read error. The J gene is TRBJ2-5, the V gene TRBV11-2, with D perhaps being TRBD1 or TRBD2 (5 bases each). CDR1 is SGHAT and CDR2 is FQNNGV in the germline V gene. The CDR3 covers 13 residues. The CDR3, as DNA: TGTGCCAGCAGCGACGGGACCCAAGAGACCCAGTGTTTC. The encoded protein is CASSDGTQETQCF. Based on the CDR3 plus reference TRBV11-2 and TRBJ2-5, the full variable domain is EAGVAQSPRYKIIEKRQSVAFWCNPISGHATLYWYQQILGQGPKLLIQFQNNGVVDDSQLPKDRFSAERLKGVDSTLKIQPAKLEDSAVYLCASSDGTQETQCFGPGTRLLVL.

In the case of this clonotype: This CDR3 is missing its conserved last phenylalanine or tryptophan, likely due to a read error. CDR3 region: CASSFRPLVGVSEQYL. The CDR3 DNA sequence: TGTGCCAGCAGTTTCAGACCGCTAGTGGGAGTATCGGAGCAGTACTTA. The chain recombines TRBV6-5 with TRBJ2-7; possibly TRBD2 for D (5 bases). Trimming cost V 4 bases and J 7 bases, with 23 bases left between them. The germline CDR1 and CDR2 sequences are MNHEY and SVGAGI. The CDR3 loop spans 16 amino acids.

The chain has TRBV6-2 or TRBV6-3 and TRBJ1-2, with TRBD1 identical over 9 bases. After removal of 11 bases from V and 6 bases from J, the junction contained 13 bases not matched to a gene. From germline, CDR1 is MNHEY and CDR2 SVGEGT. The CDR3 is 14 amino acids. The CDR3 DNA sequence: TGTGCCTGCACCCGCGGACAGGGGCAGAATGGCTACACCTTC. Encoded protein: CACTRGQGQNGYTF.

The chain recombines TRBV20-1 with TRBJ1-1; tentatively, D is TRBD1 (6 bases). The germline gives CDR1 DFQATT, CDR2 SNEGSKA (reference sequence). V was pared by 2 bases and J by 5 bases, with 15 bases between. CDR3 length: 14 amino acids. The CDR3 loop is CSARLTGFGTEAFF. The CDR3 bases are TGCAGTGCTAGATTAACAGGGTTTGGAACTGAAGCTTTCTTT.

This clonotype was counted between two and nine times. A much more abundant neighbour one base away suggests this may be a read error. This rearrangement joins TRBV6-6 to TRBJ1-5; 7 bases match TRBD1. The CDR3 has 15 residues. The V gene's germline CDR1 is MNHNY and CDR2 SVGAGI (reference sequence). The chain's CDR3 is CASSSAQGQNQSQHF. For the CDR3, the DNA is TGTGCCAGCAGTTCCGCACAGGGGCAGAATCAGTCCCAGCATTTT.

This clonotype turned up a few times. This may be a read error: a much more frequent sequence differs by one nucleotide. The chain combines TRBV12-3 or TRBV12-4 with TRBJ2-7; D call uncertain. V was cut by 6 bases and J by 6 bases, with 12 bases left in between. The CDR3 is 12 residues long. Here the CDR3 DNA reads TGTGCCAGCAGCAAGCTAGGTTTCGAGCAGTACTTC. Its translation: CASSKLGFEQYF.

As to this clonotype: A much larger clone differs from this one at a single base, so this may be a read error. The V and J genes are TRBV7-8 and TRBJ2-2; TRBD1 might be the D (6 bases). In germline, CDR1 is SGHVS, CDR2 FQNEAQ. This CDR3 spans 13 amino acids. DNA for the CDR3: TGTGCCAGCAGCTTCTTGGGGGCCGGGGAGATGTTTTTT. Translated: CASSFLGAGEMFF.

The CDR3, as DNA: TGTGCCTGGAGCGCCGGGACGGGCGGTAATTCACCCCTCCACTTT. Translated, it gives CAWSAGTGGNSPLHF. This chain links TRBV30 with TRBJ1-6; TRBD1 is a possible D gene (5 bases). The CDR3 loop spans 15 amino acids. The germline V gene encodes CDR1 GTSNPN and CDR2 SVGIG (reference sequence). With 3 bases removed from V and 6 bases from J, the gap between germline ends came to 15 bases.

This sequence joins TRBV6-6 and TRBJ2-3; 7 bases match TRBD2. Germline V lookup: CDR1 MNHNY, CDR2 SVGAGI (reference sequence). This CDR3 region has 14 residues. The CDR3 DNA is TGTGCAAGCCGTTACATGGTAGCGGGAGATACGCAGTATTTT. Translated, it gives CASRYMVAGDTQYF.

About this clonotype itself: The CDR3 does not end in the conserved phenylalanine or tryptophan, so this is likely a read error. The CDR3 coding sequence is TGTGTCGACAGCTTAACGGACAGTCTGTACTCTGGGGCCAACGTCCTGACTTCC. This gives the protein CVDSLTDSLYSGANVLTS. The gene calls are TRBV11-2 and TRBJ2-6; D is perhaps TRBD1 (6 bases). This CDR3 has 18 amino acids. The germline V gene encodes CDR1 SGHAT and CDR2 FQNNGV.

This clonotype was recorded once. The CDR3 ends on some other residue instead of the conserved phenylalanine or tryptophan, so this is likely a read error. This chain uses TRBV11-2 with TRBJ1-1, with a possible D match to TRBD1 (5 bases). The V end was cut by 1 base, the J end by 0 bases, with 15 bases between. CDR3 length equals 17 residues. From germline, CDR1 is SGHAT and CDR2 FQNNGV. This chain's CDR3 is CASSLAQGGILNTEAFS. The CDR3 nucleotides are TGTGCCAGCAGCTTAGCCCAGGGCGGGATATTGAACACTGAAGCTTTCTCT.

With regard to this clonotype: Sequence at one end of the junction differs from germline and may be a read error. The V call is TRBV7-9, the J call TRBJ2-1, with D maybe TRBD2 (6 bases). From germline, CDR1 is SEHNR and CDR2 FQNEAQ (reference sequence). This CDR3 region has 14 residues. CDR3 coding DNA: TGTGCCAGCATTCAACCGGGACTGAACAATGGGCAGTTCTTC. This encodes CASIQPGLNNGQFF.

The J gene is TRBJ2-3, the V gene TRBV11-2, with D uncertain. The V and J ends lost 5 bases and 1 base respectively, with 19 bases between them. The germline CDR1 and CDR2 sequences are SGHAT and FQNNGV. CDR3 length equals 17 residues. The CDR3 nucleotides read TGTGCCAGCAGCGAAGACGTGACCCTAAGGGGCACAGATACGCAGTATTTT. It is translated as CASSEDVTLRGTDTQYF.

This clonotype was seen just once. This chain uses TRBV20-1 with TRBJ2-1, with 11 bases identical to TRBD2. Germline CDR1 and CDR2: DFQATT and SNEGSKA (reference sequence). This CDR3 has 19 amino acids. Unmatched junction bases numbered 14, after V lost 0 bases and J lost 4 bases. Here the CDR3 reads CSARDVDVGGLAEYNEQFF. The DNA for the CDR3 is TGCAGTGCTAGAGATGTCGACGTAGGGGGACTAGCGGAATACAATGAGCAGTTCTTC.

With regard to this clonotype: Because the CDR3 is missing its conserved closing phenylalanine or tryptophan, this is likely a read error. The chain employs TRBV6-5 and TRBJ1-2; TRBD1 might be the D (6 bases). This CDR3 is 15 amino acids long. Germline V gives CDR1 MNHEY, CDR2 SVGAGI. CDR3: CAGSYVGAGCYGYTI. The CDR3 nucleotides read TGTGCCGGCAGTTATGTGGGGGCTGGTTGCTATGGCTACACCATC.

On this clonotype: This may be a read error: a much more frequent sequence differs by one nucleotide. The V and J genes are TRBV20-1 and TRBJ1-5; D gene ambiguous. Germline V gives CDR1 DFQATT, CDR2 SNEGSKA (reference sequence). The CDR3 consists of 15 residues. The V and J ends lost 5 bases and 7 bases respectively, with 21 bases between them. CDR3 sequence: CSALKGRGLVQPQHF. CDR3 nucleotides: TGCAGTGCTCTAAAAGGACGGGGATTGGTGCAGCCCCAGCATTTT.

The V and J genes are TRBV6-1 and TRBJ2-5, with D tentatively TRBD1 (6 bases). The germline gives CDR1 MNHNS, CDR2 SASEGT. This CDR3 is built from 15 residues. V lost 5 bases, J lost 5 bases, and 18 bases lay in between. The CDR3 sequence is CASSKDSGSQETQYF. As DNA, the CDR3 is TGTGCCAGCAGTAAGGACAGCGGAAGCCAGGAGACCCAGTACTTC.

Worth noting for this clonotype: One junction end does not reproduce the germline sequence, and a read error may be involved. The gene calls are TRBV6-5 and TRBJ1-1, with D unclear. The CDR3 is 14 residues long. The V gene's germline CDR1 is MNHEY and CDR2 SVGAGI. CDR3 loop: CTSSTHEMNTEAFF. In DNA, the CDR3 is TGTACCAGCAGCACACACGAGATGAACACTGAAGCTTTCTTT.